This T cell receptor (beta chain) came from a study of blood T cell repertoires in COVID-19. Overall study: Samples came from the United States, Italy and Spain, spanning acute and convalescent COVID-19. Sources were T cells, B-cell-depleted T cells, or PBMCs; the material itself was cDNA or gDNA.

In the original workflow: By means of reference gene primer amplification, nucleated cell counts were estimated. Sequencing used immunoSEQ multiplex PCR; TCRdb keeps in-frame clones, though not all of them. That table is the source of V, J and clone size, and D and trimming were worked out from the DNA. The sample consists of more than 400,000 clones, about 90% of them appearing once. J gave up 10 bases and V 3 bases, and 9 bases lay outside the gene matches. CDR3 length equals 14 residues. Looked up from germline, CDR1 is SQVTM and CDR2 is ANQGSEA. Participants, about 18 to 90 years old, spanned under 30 US areas.

This TCR came from a man younger than 35 who had recovered from COVID-19. The V and J genes are TRBV29-1 and TRBJ2-1; 10 nucleotides align to TRBD1. Source material: PBMCs or T cells enriched from blood (not recorded which). The CDR3 coding sequence is TGCAGCGTTGAGGGGACAGGGGTTATCAGGGAGCAGTTCTTC. It yields the protein CSVEGTGVIREQFF.